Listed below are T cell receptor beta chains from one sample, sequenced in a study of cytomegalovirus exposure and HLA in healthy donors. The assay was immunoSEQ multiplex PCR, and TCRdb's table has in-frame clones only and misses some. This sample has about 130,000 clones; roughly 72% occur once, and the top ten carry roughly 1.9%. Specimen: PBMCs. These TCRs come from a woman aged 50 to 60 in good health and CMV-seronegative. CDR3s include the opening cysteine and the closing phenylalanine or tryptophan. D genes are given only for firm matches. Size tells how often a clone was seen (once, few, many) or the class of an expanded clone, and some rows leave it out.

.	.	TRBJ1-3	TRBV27	CASSSRAISGNTIYF	TGTGCCAGCAGTTCCCGAGCCATCTCTGGAAACACCATATATTTT
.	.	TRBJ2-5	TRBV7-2	CASSQDFPQETQYF	TGTGCCAGCAGCCAGGACTTCCCACAAGAGACCCAGTACTTC
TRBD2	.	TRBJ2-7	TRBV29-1	CSVARLAGGEQYF	TGCAGCGTCGCCAGACTAGCTGGGGGCGAGCAGTACTTC
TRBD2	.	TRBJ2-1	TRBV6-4	CASSDWTSGSMNEQFF	TGTGCCAGCAGTGACTGGACTAGCGGGAGTATGAATGAGCAGTTCTTC
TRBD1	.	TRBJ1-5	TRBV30	CAWSVTGAYNQPQHF	TGTGCCTGGAGTGTAACAGGGGCGTACAATCAGCCCCAGCATTTT
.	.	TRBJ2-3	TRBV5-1	CASSLDFQDTQYF	TGCGCCAGCAGCTTGGACTTTCAAGATACGCAGTATTTT
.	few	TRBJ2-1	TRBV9	CASSVVGSVRVANEQFF	TGTGCCAGCAGCGTAGTAGGCAGCGTAAGGGTAGCGAATGAGCAGTTCTTC
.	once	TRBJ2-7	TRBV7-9	CSSSFTTGQSSYEQYF	TGTTCCAGCAGCTTCACGACAGGTCAGAGCTCCTACGAGCAGTACTTC
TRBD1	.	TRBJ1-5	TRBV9	CASSKDRANQPQHF	TGTGCCAGCAGCAAGGACAGGGCCAATCAGCCCCAGCATTTT
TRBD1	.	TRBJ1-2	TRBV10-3	CAINQDRGLGYTF	TGTGCCATCAATCAGGACAGGGGGCTTGGCTACACCTTC
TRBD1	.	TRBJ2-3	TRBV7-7	CASSLGQGGTRTDTQYF	TGTGCTAGCAGCTTGGGACAGGGGGGCACTCGCACAGATACGCAGTATTTT
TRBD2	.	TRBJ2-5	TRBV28	CASSSPTSGGETQYF	TGTGCCAGCAGTTCCCCGACTAGCGGAGGGGAGACCCAGTACTTC
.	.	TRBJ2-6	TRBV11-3	CASSPSAGANVLTF	TGTGCCAGCAGCCCATCCGCGGGGGCCAACGTCCTGACTTTC
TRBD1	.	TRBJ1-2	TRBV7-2	CASSPRDRSYGYTF	TGTGCCAGCAGCCCCCGGGACAGATCATATGGCTACACCTTC
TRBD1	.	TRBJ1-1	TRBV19	CASSMDRGGTEAFF	TGTGCCAGTAGTATGGACAGGGGCGGCACTGAAGCTTTCTTT
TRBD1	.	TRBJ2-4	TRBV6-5	CASSYRQGNIQYF	TGTGCCAGCAGTTACCGACAGGGAAACATTCAGTACTTC
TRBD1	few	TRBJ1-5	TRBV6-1	CASSNGQGGQPQHF	TGTGCCAGCAGTAACGGACAGGGCGGGCAGCCCCAGCATTTT
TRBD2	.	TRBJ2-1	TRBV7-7	CASSLRPGGNEQFF	TGTGCTAGCAGCTTACGTCCGGGAGGCAATGAGCAGTTCTTC
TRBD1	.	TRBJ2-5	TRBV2	CASSKTGPLETQYF	TGTGCCAGCAGCAAGACAGGGCCTTTGGAGACCCAGTACTTC
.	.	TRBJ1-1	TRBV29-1	CSVEQGFSNTEAFF	TGCAGCGTTGAACAGGGTTTTTCGAACACTGAAGCTTTCTTT
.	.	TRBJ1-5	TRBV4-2	CASSQDTGGRQPQNF	TGTGCCAGCAGCCAAGATACCGGGGGGCGTCAGCCCCAGAATTTT
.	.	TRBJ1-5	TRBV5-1	CASSPTGGVHQPQHF	TGCGCCAGCAGCCCTACGGGGGGGGTGCATCAGCCCCAGCATTTT
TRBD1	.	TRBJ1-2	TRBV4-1	CASSQLGAGQGDDNYGYTF	TGCGCCAGCAGCCAACTGGGGGCCGGACAGGGCGATGATAACTATGGCTACACCTTC